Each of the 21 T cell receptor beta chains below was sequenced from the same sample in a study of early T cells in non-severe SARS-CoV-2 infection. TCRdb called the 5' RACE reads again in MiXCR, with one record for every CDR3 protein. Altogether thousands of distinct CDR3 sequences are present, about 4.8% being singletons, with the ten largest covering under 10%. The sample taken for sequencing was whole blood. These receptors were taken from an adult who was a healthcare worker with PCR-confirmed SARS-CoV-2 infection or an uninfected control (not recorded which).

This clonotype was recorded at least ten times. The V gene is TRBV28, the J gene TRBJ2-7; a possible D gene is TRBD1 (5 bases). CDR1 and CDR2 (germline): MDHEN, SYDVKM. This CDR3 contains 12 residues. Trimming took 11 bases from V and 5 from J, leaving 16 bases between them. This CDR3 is CAARTKRNEQYV. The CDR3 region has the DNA TGTGCCGCCCGGACAAAGAGGAACGAGCAGTACGTC.

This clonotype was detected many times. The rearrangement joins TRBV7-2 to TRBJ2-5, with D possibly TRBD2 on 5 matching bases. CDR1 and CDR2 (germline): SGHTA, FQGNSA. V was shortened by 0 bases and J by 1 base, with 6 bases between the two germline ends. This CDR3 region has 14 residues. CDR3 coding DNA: TGTGCCAGCAGCTTAGCCGGGATCCAAGAGACCCAGTACTTC. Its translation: CASSLAGIQETQYF.

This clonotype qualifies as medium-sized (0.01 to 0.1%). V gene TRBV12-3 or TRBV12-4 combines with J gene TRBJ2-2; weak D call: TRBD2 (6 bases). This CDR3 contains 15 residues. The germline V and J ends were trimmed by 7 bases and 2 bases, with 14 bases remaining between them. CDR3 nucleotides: TGTGCCAGCAAACGTGCGGGGCTCAACACCGGGGAGCTGTTTTTT. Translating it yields CASKRAGLNTGELFF.

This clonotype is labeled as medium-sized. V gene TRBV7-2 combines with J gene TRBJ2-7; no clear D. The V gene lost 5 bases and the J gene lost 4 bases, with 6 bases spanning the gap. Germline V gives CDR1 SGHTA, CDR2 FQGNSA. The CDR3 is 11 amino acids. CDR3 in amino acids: CASSELYEQYF. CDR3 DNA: TGTGCCAGCAGCGAACTATACGAGCAGTACTTC.

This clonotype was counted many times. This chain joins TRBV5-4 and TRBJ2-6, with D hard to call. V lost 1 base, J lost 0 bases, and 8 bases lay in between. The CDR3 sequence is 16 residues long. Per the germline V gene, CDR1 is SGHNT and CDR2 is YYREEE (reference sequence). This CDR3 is CASSLLSTSGANVLTF. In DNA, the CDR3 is TGTGCCAGCAGCTTGTTGTCGACCTCTGGGGCCAACGTCCTGACTTTC.

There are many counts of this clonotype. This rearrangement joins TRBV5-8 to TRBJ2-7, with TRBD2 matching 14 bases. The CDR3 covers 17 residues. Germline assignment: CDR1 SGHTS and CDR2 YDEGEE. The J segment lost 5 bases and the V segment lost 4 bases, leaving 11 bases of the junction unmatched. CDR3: CASSTGLAGVTTDEQYF. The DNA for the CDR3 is TGTGCCAGCAGCACGGGACTAGCGGGAGTCACTACGGACGAGCAGTACTTC.

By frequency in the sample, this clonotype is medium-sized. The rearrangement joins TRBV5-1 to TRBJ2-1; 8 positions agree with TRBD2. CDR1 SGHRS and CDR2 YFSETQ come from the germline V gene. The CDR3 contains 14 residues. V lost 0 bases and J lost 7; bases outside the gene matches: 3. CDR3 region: CASSLVGGGNEQFF. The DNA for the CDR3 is TGCGCCAGCAGCTTGGTAGGCGGGGGGAATGAGCAGTTCTTC.

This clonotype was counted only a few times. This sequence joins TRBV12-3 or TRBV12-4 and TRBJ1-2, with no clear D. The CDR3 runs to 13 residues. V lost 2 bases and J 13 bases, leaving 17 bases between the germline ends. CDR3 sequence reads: CASSLNPEATFTF. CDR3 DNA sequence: TGTGCCAGCAGTTTAAATCCCGAAGCGACCTTCACCTTC.

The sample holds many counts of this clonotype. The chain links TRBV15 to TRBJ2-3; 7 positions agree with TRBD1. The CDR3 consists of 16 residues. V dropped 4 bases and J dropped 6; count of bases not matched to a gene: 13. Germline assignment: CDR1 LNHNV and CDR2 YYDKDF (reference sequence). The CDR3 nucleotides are TGTGCCACCAGCACCAGGGACAGAGGCCGTTCGGATACGCAGTATTTT. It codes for CATSTRDRGRSDTQYF.

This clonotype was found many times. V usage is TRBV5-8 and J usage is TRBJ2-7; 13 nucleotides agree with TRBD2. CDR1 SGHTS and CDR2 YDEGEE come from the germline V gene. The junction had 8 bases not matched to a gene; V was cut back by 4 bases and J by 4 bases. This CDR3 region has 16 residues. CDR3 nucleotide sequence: TGTGCCAGCAGCCCACCGCCGGGACTAGCGGGATACGAGCAGTACTTC. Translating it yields CASSPPPGLAGYEQYF.

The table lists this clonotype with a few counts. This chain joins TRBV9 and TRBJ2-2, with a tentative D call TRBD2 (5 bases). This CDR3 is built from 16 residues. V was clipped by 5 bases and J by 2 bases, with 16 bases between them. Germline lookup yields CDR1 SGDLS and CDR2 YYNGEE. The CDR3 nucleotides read TGTGCCAGCAGGGAGGCAGACGGCCTTAACACCGGGGAGCTGTTTTTT. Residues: CASREADGLNTGELFF.

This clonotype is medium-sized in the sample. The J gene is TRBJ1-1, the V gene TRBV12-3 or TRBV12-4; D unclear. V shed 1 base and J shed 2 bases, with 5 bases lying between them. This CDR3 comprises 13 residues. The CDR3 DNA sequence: TGTGCCAGCAGTTTAGAGGTAAACACTGAAGCTTTCTTT. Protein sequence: CASSLEVNTEAFF.

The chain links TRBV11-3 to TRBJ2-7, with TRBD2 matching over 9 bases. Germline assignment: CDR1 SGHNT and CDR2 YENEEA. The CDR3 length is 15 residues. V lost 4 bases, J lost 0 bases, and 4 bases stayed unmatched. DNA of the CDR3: TGTGCCAGCAGCTCGGGACTAGCAAGCTCCTACGAGCAGTACTTC. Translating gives CASSSGLASSYEQYF.

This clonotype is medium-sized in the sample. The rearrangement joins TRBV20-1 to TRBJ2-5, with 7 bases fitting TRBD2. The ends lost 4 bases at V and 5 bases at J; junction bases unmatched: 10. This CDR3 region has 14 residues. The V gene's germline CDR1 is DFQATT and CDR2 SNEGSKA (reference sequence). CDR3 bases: TGCAGTGCTAAAGCCGGGAGGCTATCGGAGACCCAGTACTTC. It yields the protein CSAKAGRLSETQYF.

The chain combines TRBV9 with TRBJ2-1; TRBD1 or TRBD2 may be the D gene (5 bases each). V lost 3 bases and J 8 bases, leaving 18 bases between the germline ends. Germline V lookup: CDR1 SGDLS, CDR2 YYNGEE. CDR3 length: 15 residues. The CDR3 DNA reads TGTGCCAGCAGCGCCGGGGCCCGTTTATGGGATGAGCAGTTCTTC. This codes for CASSAGARLWDEQFF.

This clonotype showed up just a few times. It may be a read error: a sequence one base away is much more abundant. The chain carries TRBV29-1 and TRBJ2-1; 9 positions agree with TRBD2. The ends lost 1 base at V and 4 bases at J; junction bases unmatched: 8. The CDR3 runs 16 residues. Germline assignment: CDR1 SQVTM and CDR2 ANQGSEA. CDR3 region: CSVEVGREGAYNEQFF. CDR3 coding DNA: TGCAGCGTTGAAGTCGGGCGGGAGGGTGCATACAATGAGCAGTTCTTC.

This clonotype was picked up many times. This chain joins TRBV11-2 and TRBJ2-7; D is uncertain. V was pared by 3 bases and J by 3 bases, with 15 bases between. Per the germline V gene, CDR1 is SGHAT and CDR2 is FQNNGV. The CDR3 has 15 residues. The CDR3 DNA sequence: TGTGCCAGCAGCTTGGGCTTCCACCACCGCTACGAGCAGTACGTC. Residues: CASSLGFHHRYEQYV.

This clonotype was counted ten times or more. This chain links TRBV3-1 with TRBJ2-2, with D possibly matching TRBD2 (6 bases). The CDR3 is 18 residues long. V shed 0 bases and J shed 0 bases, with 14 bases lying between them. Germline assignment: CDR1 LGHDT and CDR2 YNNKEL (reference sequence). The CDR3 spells CASSQDRSAGPNTGELFF. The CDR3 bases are TGTGCCAGCAGCCAAGATCGCTCGGCGGGACCGAACACCGGGGAGCTGTTTTTT.

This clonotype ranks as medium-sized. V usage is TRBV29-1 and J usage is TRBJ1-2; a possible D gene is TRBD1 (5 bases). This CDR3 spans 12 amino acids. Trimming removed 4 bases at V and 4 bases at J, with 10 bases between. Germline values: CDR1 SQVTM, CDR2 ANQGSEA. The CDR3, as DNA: TGCAGCGTTGTAAGGGACTCCTATGGCTACACCTTC. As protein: CSVVRDSYGYTF.

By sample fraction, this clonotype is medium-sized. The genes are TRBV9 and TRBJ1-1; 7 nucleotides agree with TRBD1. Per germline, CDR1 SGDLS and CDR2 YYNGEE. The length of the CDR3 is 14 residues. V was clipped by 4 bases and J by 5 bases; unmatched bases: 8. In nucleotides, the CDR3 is TGTGCCAGCAGCCCAACTGTACAGGGGACTGAAGCTTTCTTT. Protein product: CASSPTVQGTEAFF.

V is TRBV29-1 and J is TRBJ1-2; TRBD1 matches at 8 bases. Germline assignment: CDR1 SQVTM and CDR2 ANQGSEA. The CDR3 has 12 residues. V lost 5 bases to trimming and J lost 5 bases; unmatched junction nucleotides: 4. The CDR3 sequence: CSVKTGDYGYTF. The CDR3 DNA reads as TGCAGCGTTAAGACAGGGGATTATGGCTACACCTTC.